The entry that follows covers one T cell receptor beta chain sequence. The antigen remains undetermined. The source of the sample is a study of early stage breast cancer tumors. Turning to the study itself: About 80% of the 16 invasive tumors were ER+, PR+ and HER2-. Study-wide results and caveats: Compared with adjacent normal breast, tumors showed about 2.4-fold denser, more clonal T cells.

Generated by immunoSEQ multiplex PCR, the TCRdb table keeps only in-frame clones and is missing some. The sample yields fewer than 30,000 clones, less than 75% seen once. Germline V CDR1 and CDR2: SEHNR, FQNEAQ (reference sequence). The CDR3 covers 14 residues. V lost 7 bases, J lost 3 bases, and 4 bases stayed unmatched. Sequenced material: breast tumor tissue. This sequence originates from a person aged 45 to 59 with breast cancer. The rearrangement links TRBV7-9 to TRBJ1-5; TRBD1 matches 9 bases. In DNA form, the CDR3 reads TGTGCCAGCACGGGACAGGGCCTCAATCAGCCCCAGCATTTT. Protein: CASTGQGLNQPQHF. The whole variable domain, remainder taken from reference TRBV7-9 and TRBJ1-5, is DTGVSQNPRHKITKRGQNVTFRCDPISEHNRLYWYRQTLGQGPEFLTYFQNEAQLEKSRLLSDRFSAERPKGSFSTLEIQRTEQGDSAMYLCASTGQGLNQPQHFGDGTRLSIL.